These T cell receptor beta chains were read from a single sample in a study of CD8 T cells in ankylosing spondylitis. Each CDR3 protein is one row after TCRdb ran MiXCR on the 5' RACE reads. Of around 140,000 distinct CDR3 sequences in the sample, about an eighth were seen once. The sequencing input was blood, either unsorted or a sorted T cell fraction (not recorded which). Source of these receptors: a female donor with ankylosing spondylitis or in good health (not recorded which). The CDR3 runs from the conserved cysteine through the conserved F or W. The D gene is left open where the match is weak. The listing skips clone size in some rows; elsewhere it reads once, few, many or a size class.

many | TRBJ2-7 | . | TRBV29-1 | TGCAGCGTTGTACAGGGTAGCTCCTACGAGCAGTACTTC | CSVVQGSSYEQYF
many | TRBJ1-1 | . | TRBV6-1 | TGTGCCAGCAGTGAAGCGCTAGGACGCAAGGGGACTGAAGCTTTCTTT | CASSEALGRKGTEAFF
many | TRBJ2-7 | . | TRBV11-2 | TGTGCCAGCAGCTTAGACCGGCTGGGCGAGCAGTACTTC | CASSLDRLGEQYF
many | TRBJ1-1 | . | TRBV9 | TGTGCCAGCAGCGTCAGTTATGGGTCGGACACTGAAGCTTTCTTT | CASSVSYGSDTEAFF
many | TRBJ1-5 | . | TRBV5-5 | TGTGCCAGCAGCTTTGGGGGGGCGAGCAATCAGCCCCAGCATTTT | CASSFGGASNQPQHF
few | TRBJ2-7 | TRBD1 | TRBV19 | TGTGCCAGTAGTATGCAGGGGGTACCCTACGAGCAGTACTTC | CASSMQGVPYEQYF
few | TRBJ2-5 | . | TRBV5-4 | TGTGCCAGCAACGACCGGGGGGAGACCCAGTACTTC | CASNDRGETQYF
many | TRBJ1-5 | TRBD1 | TRBV20-1 | TGCAGTGCTTCTCAGGGGGTGGGCAATCAGCCCCAGCATTTT | CSASQGVGNQPQHF
many | TRBJ1-4 | . | TRBV30 | TGTGCCTGGAATTTGGAAAACGCCGGAAAACTGTTTTTT | CAWNLENAGKLFF
. | TRBJ1-5 | . | TRBV3-1 | TGTGCCAGCAGTCTGTCGACATCCAGGACGGGCAATCAGCCCCAGCATTTT | CASSLSTSRTGNQPQHF
. | TRBJ1-2 | TRBD1 | TRBV11-2 | TGTGCCAGCAGCCTCCGAACAGGGGCGAACTATGGCTACACCTTC | CASSLRTGANYGYTF
. | TRBJ2-1 | . | TRBV12-3/TRBV12-4 | TGTGCCAGCAGGGGGGGAATAGCGAAAGATTCGTTCTTC | CASRGGIAKDSFF
many | TRBJ2-3 | . | TRBV5-1 | TGCGCCAGCAGCTTGGATGGCAGCCCTCCGGATACGCAGTATTTT | CASSLDGSPPDTQYF
many | TRBJ2-3 | . | TRBV20-1 | TGCAGTGCTAGAGTCAGGCCCACAGATACGCAGTATTTT | CSARVRPTDTQYF
many | TRBJ1-5 | . | TRBV20-1 | TGCAGTGCTAGACCTTGGAGGGGCGTGAATCAGCCCCAGCATTTT | CSARPWRGVNQPQHF
many | TRBJ2-1 | . | TRBV5-1 | TGCGCCAGCAGCCCGACGCTGAGCTCCTACAATGAGCAGTTCTTC | CASSPTLSSYNEQFF
many | TRBJ1-6 | TRBD1 | TRBV5-5 | TGTGCCAGCAGCTGGGACAGCGGTTCACCCCTCCACTTT | CASSWDSGSPLHF
many | TRBJ1-2 | . | TRBV27 | TGTGCCAGCAGTTCCGTAGACAGGAATTATGGCTACACCTTC | CASSSVDRNYGYTF
many | TRBJ2-1 | . | TRBV24-1 | TGTGCCACCAGTGATGGGGCAAGGGATGAGCAGTTCTTC | CATSDGARDEQFF
many | TRBJ2-1 | TRBD2 | TRBV29-1 | TGCAGCGTTGAAAAGCCAGGGAGGGTCTTC | CSVEKPGRVF
many | TRBJ1-1 | TRBD1 | TRBV12-3/TRBV12-4 | TGTGCCAGCAGCACGGGACAGGGAGCTGAAGCTTTCTTT | CASSTGQGAEAFF
many | TRBJ1-1 | . | TRBV18 | TGTGCCAGCTCCCCTACGAGACCAGGGTCTGAAGCTTTCTTT | CASSPTRPGSEAFF
many | TRBJ1-3 | . | TRBV20-1 | TGCAGTGCCCCGGTCGCAGGGGGAAACACCATATATTTT | CSAPVAGGNTIYF
many | TRBJ2-1 | . | TRBV5-1 | TGCGCCAGCAGCCGCGACGGGAACTACTACAATGAGCAGTTCTTC | CASSRDGNYYNEQFF
many | TRBJ2-2 | . | TRBV7-9 | TGTGCCAGCAGCTTAGAGCTTGACACCGGGGAGCTGTTTTTT | CASSLELDTGELFF
many | TRBJ1-1 | . | TRBV5-1 | TGCGCCAGCAGCTTGGGTAGGTCGGACACTGAAGCTTTCTTT | CASSLGRSDTEAFF
many | TRBJ1-2 | . | TRBV29-1 | TGCAGCGTTGAACATTCGTGGGACGGCTACACCTTC | CSVEHSWDGYTF
many | TRBJ2-7 | TRBD2 | TRBV12-3/TRBV12-4 | TGTGCCAGCCGTCGAGCGGGAGGCTCCTACGAGCAGTACTTC | CASRRAGGSYEQYF
few | TRBJ2-3 | . | TRBV18 | TGTGCCAGCTCACCGACAGACCGCACAGATACGCAGTATTTT | CASSPTDRTDTQYF
many | TRBJ1-2 | TRBD1 | TRBV10-3 | TGTGCCACACTCACTACCGGGACAGGCCGTAAAATCGGCGGCTACACCTTC | CATLTTGTGRKIGGYTF
once | TRBJ1-5 | . | TRBV14 | TGTGCCAGCAGCCCCTCGGGGGCGGATCAGCCCCAGCATTTT | CASSPSGADQPQHF
few | TRBJ1-1 | TRBD1 | TRBV20-1 | TGCAGTGCTTCGTCGGGGGACAGGGAAGCTTTCTTT | CSASSGDREAFF
many | TRBJ2-1 | . | TRBV21-1 | TGTGCCAGCCTACACGGAGGGACTAGCGGGAGTGTGTGGGGAAATGAGCAGTTCTTC | CASLHGGTSGSVWGNEQFF
many | TRBJ2-7 | TRBD2 | TRBV29-1 | TGCAGCGTTGAGTCAGGCGGGAGGGCCGAATACGAGCAGTACTTC | CSVESGGRAEYEQYF
many | TRBJ2-2 | . | TRBV9 | TGTGCCAGCAGCTTCCGGGGAGACACCGGGGAGCTGTTTTTT | CASSFRGDTGELFF
many | TRBJ1-1 | TRBD1 | TRBV7-8 | TGTGCCAGCAGCGCTACAGGGGGACCGAACACTGAAGCTTTCTTT | CASSATGGPNTEAFF
. | TRBJ2-3 | TRBD2 | TRBV3-1 | TGTGCCAGCAGCACCGGGACTAAAAGCACAGATACGCAGTATTTT | CASSTGTKSTDTQYF
many | TRBJ2-2 | . | TRBV28 | TGTGCCAGCAGTTTATTGGGAACAGCGAACACCGGGGAGCTGTTTTTT | CASSLLGTANTGELFF
many | TRBJ1-5 | . | TRBV7-8 | TGTGCCAGCAGCTTAGATAGGGTAGGTCATCAGCCCCAGCATTTT | CASSLDRVGHQPQHF
many | TRBJ1-2 | . | TRBV14 | TGTGCCAGCAGCCAAGATGAAGGGGTTCTACTTACCTTC | CASSQDEGVLLTF
few | TRBJ2-5 | TRBD2 | TRBV7-2 | TGTGCCAGCAGCTCCCTAGCGGGAGGTTGGGAGACCCAGTACTTC | CASSSLAGGWETQYF
few | TRBJ1-5 | . | TRBV5-1 | TGCGCCAGCAGCTTGGCCGAAGGGGGGGGCAATCAGCCCCAGCATTTT | CASSLAEGGGNQPQHF
many | TRBJ2-1 | TRBD2 | TRBV7-4 | TGTGCCAGCAGCTTAGCTAGCGGGGGGGCCGCGGTTTACAATGAGCAGTTCTTC | CASSLASGGAAVYNEQFF
many | TRBJ2-3 | . | TRBV6-5 | TGTGCCAGCAGTTACCCCATGAGGGGGGGGCGAGATACGCAGTATTTT | CASSYPMRGGRDTQYF
many | TRBJ1-1 | . | TRBV28 | TGTGCCAGCAGTCGGAGGAGGTGGGAGAACACTGAAGCTTTCTTT | CASSRRRWENTEAFF
many | TRBJ2-5 | TRBD2 | TRBV27 | TGTGCCAGCAGTGAGGGGCGGACTAGCAGATACCAAGAGACCCAGTACTTC | CASSEGRTSRYQETQYF
many | TRBJ2-1 | . | TRBV5-1 | TGCGCCAGCAGCCCCCTAGGCCGCCCCAATGAGCAGTTCTTC | CASSPLGRPNEQFF
few | TRBJ2-7 | . | TRBV3-1 | TGTGCCAGCAGCCAACCGGGACCGCCCTACGAGCAGTACTTC | CASSQPGPPYEQYF
many | TRBJ1-3 | . | TRBV20-1 | TGCAGTGCTAGATCCCATGGCAGGACCTACTCTGGAAACACCATATATTTT | CSARSHGRTYSGNTIYF
many | TRBJ1-1 | . | TRBV12-3/TRBV12-4 | TGTGCCAGTAGAGGAACGAACACTGAAGCTTTCTTT | CASRGTNTEAFF
many | TRBJ2-1 | . | TRBV27 | TGTGCCAGCAGTTTGATCGCGGGACATTACAATGAGCAGTTCTTC | CASSLIAGHYNEQFF
. | TRBJ2-7 | . | TRBV3-1 | TGTGCCTGCAGCCAAGAGGCCGGACCCGGGCTCAGCTACGAGCAGTACTTC | CACSQEAGPGLSYEQYF
. | TRBJ2-7 | . | TRBV21-1 | TGTGCCAGCAGCAGACCGTACTTC | CASSRPYF
many | TRBJ2-1 | . | TRBV7-8 | TGTGCCAGCAGCTCAGGACCCAGGGGAGGCTATGAGCAGTTCTTC | CASSSGPRGGYEQFF
many | TRBJ1-6 | . | TRBV27 | TGTGCCAGCAGTTTATCTCCCGGTTGGTCCTATAATTCACCCCTCCACTTT | CASSLSPGWSYNSPLHF